Listed here are 21 T cell receptor beta chains from one sample, sequenced in a study of OX40 agonist ivuxolimab in advanced cancers. The assay was immunoSEQ multiplex PCR, and TCRdb's table has in-frame clones only and misses some. The sample lists about 91,000 clones; approximately 80% were seen once. Source: CD4+ or CD8+ T cells sorted from blood, taken in a trial of the OX40 agonist ivuxolimab. The receptors here all came from an adult with an advanced solid tumor such as melanoma, head and neck, liver or kidney cancer.

V is TRBV6-4 and J is TRBJ1-2; TRBD1 is a possible D gene (6 bases). CDR3 size: 15 residues. The germline gives CDR1 MRHNA, CDR2 SNTAGT. V lost 1 base, J lost 4 bases, and 13 bases lay in between. CDR3 in DNA: TGTGCCAGCAGTGACTGGGGGGGGCATAGCTATGGCTACACCTTC. Its translation is CASSDWGGHSYGYTF.

The chain uses TRBV6-5 and TRBJ1-3, with TRBD1 identical over 8 bases. The germline gives CDR1 MNHEY, CDR2 SVGAGI. The J segment lost 2 bases and the V segment lost 4 bases, leaving 7 bases of the junction unmatched. The CDR3 extends over 16 amino acids. Here the CDR3 reads CASSSEARGPGNTIYF. Here the CDR3 DNA reads TGTGCCAGCAGTTCTGAGGCCAGGGGGCCTGGAAACACCATATATTTT.

CDR3 sequence reads: CASRLRWGYEQYV. DNA for the CDR3: TGTGCCAGCAGGCTCCGATGGGGCTACGAGCAGTACGTC. The rearrangement joins TRBV28 to TRBJ2-7; D is uncertain. V dropped 6 bases and J dropped 3 bases, with 12 bases sitting between them. Germline-derived CDR1 and CDR2 are MDHEN and SYDVKM. The CDR3 consists of 13 residues.

The V gene is TRBV6-5, the J gene TRBJ1-1; tentative D call: TRBD1 (5 bases). V shed 5 bases and J shed 4 bases, with 8 bases lying between them. CDR1 and CDR2 (germline): MNHEY, SVGAGI. The length of the CDR3 is 12 residues. The CDR3 sequence is CASSRGGTEAFF. CDR3 coding DNA: TGTGCCAGCAGTCGTGGGGGCACTGAAGCTTTCTTT.

The V call is TRBV19, the J call TRBJ1-2, with a possible D match to TRBD1 (5 bases). Between the trimmed V and J ends, which lost 6 bases and 2 bases, there was a span of 19 bases. Germline lookup yields CDR1 LNHDA and CDR2 SQIVND (reference sequence). This CDR3 contains 16 residues. The CDR3 protein is CASRRGTGPKNYGYTF. The CDR3 nucleotides are TGTGCCAGTAGAAGGGGAACAGGCCCTAAAAACTATGGCTACACCTTC.

This rearrangement joins TRBV7-9 to TRBJ2-7, with 7 bases identical to TRBD1. Germline V lookup: CDR1 SEHNR, CDR2 FQNEAQ (reference sequence). J lost 3 bases, V lost 5 bases, and 10 bases had no gene match. CDR3 length equals 15 residues. CDR3 DNA: TGTGCCAGCAGCCTCAGCCGGGACAGAGACTACGAGCAGTACGTC. It translates to CASSLSRDRDYEQYV.

The V and J genes are TRBV27 and TRBJ2-3; 12 bases map to TRBD2. The CDR3 covers 16 residues. Trimming cost V 5 bases and J 2 bases; bases outside gene matches: 5. Germline V gene data show CDR1 as MNHEY and CDR2 as SMNVEV (reference sequence). The CDR3 coding sequence is TGTGCCAGCAGTATTACTAGCGGGGGGACCACAGATACGCAGTATTTT. The encoded protein is CASSITSGGTTDTQYF.

V and J are TRBV11-2 and TRBJ2-5; 7 bases map to TRBD2. V dropped 4 bases and J dropped 5; count of bases not matched to a gene: 4. Germline CDR1 SGHAT, CDR2 FQNNGV. The CDR3 runs 13 residues. This CDR3 reads CASSSGGYETQYF. DNA of the CDR3: TGTGCCAGCAGCTCGGGGGGTTACGAGACCCAGTACTTC. Variable domain in full (rest from reference TRBV11-2 and TRBJ2-5): EAGVAQSPRYKIIEKRQSVAFWCNPISGHATLYWYQQILGQGPKLLIQFQNNGVVDDSQLPKDRFSAERLKGVDSTLKIQPAKLEDSAVYLCASSSGGYETQYFGPGTRLLVL.

The V and J genes are TRBV11-2 and TRBJ2-3; either TRBD1 or TRBD2 may supply D (5 bases each). Germline values: CDR1 SGHAT, CDR2 FQNNGV. The CDR3 runs 16 residues. V was clipped by 1 base and J by 4 bases, with 15 bases between them. The chain's CDR3 is CASSLGSARGADTQYF. The CDR3 DNA sequence: TGTGCCAGCAGCTTAGGTTCGGCGAGGGGAGCAGATACGCAGTATTTT.

The chain has TRBV18 and TRBJ1-1, with D possibly TRBD1 on 6 matching bases. This CDR3 comprises 14 residues. Looked up from germline, CDR1 is KGHSH and CDR2 is LQKENI. The germline V and J ends were trimmed by 1 base and 6 bases, with 12 bases remaining between them. The CDR3 DNA sequence: TGTGCCAGCTCACCACAGGAAAGGGGGGCTGAAGCTTTCTTT. Its protein is CASSPQERGAEAFF. Full variable domain (outside the CDR3, taken from reference TRBV18 and TRBJ1-1): NAGVMQNPRHLVRRRGQEARLRCSPMKGHSHVYWYRQLPEEGLKFMVYLQKENIIDESGMPKERFSAEFPKEGPSILRIQQVVRGDSAAYFCASSPQERGAEAFFGQGTRLTVV.

This clone occurred once. This chain connects TRBV7-2 to TRBJ1-5, with a tentative D call TRBD1 (5 bases). V shed 0 bases and J shed 3 bases, with 6 bases lying between them. There are 14 residues in the CDR3. Germline loops: CDR1 SGHTA, CDR2 FQGNSA. CDR3 amino acids: CASSLAGTNQPQHF. The CDR3 bases are TGTGCCAGCAGCTTAGCAGGGACCAATCAGCCCCAGCATTTT. The whole variable domain, remainder taken from reference TRBV7-2 and TRBJ1-5, is GAGVSQSPSNKVTEKGKDVELRCDPISGHTALYWYRQSLGQGLEFLIYFQGNSAPDKSGLPSDRFSAERTGGSVSTLTIQRTQQEDSAVYLCASSLAGTNQPQHFGDGTRLSIL.

The V and J genes are TRBV9 and TRBJ1-3, with unresolved D. The CDR3 extends over 15 amino acids. V was pared by 0 bases and J by 0 bases, with 7 bases between. Looked up from germline, CDR1 is SGDLS and CDR2 is YYNGEE. This CDR3 is CASSVGQDSGNTIYF. The CDR3 DNA reads TGTGCCAGCAGCGTAGGGCAGGACTCTGGAAACACCATATATTTT.

This chain connects TRBV12-2 to TRBJ2-2; the table's D call, TRBD2, has no DNA check behind it. TRBV12-2 is classified as a pseudogene. This CDR3 contains 11 residues. The CDR3 bases are TGTGCAAGTCCTTACACCGGGGAGCTGTTTTTT. Amino acid sequence: CASPYTGELFF.

This clone was seen just once. The chain carries TRBV7-3 and TRBJ2-2, with a weak D call TRBD1 (5 bases). The CDR3 runs to 15 residues. Germline CDR1 is SGHTA and CDR2 is FQGTGA. V gave up 5 bases and J gave up 4 bases, with 14 bases separating them. The CDR3 is CASSKQVTSTGELFF. CDR3 sequence (DNA): TGTGCCAGCAGCAAACAGGTGACCTCCACCGGGGAGCTGTTTTTT. The full variable domain, with the rest looked up from reference TRBV7-3 and TRBJ2-2, is GAGVSQTPSNKVTEKGKYVELRCDPISGHTALYWYRQSLGQGPEFLIYFQGTGAADDSGLPNDRFFAVRPEGSVSTLKIQRTERGDSAVYLCASSKQVTSTGELFFGEGSRLTVL.

This clone occurred a few times. This sequence joins TRBV10-1 and TRBJ1-4; 9 bases map to TRBD1. This CDR3 spans 14 amino acids. Germline V CDR1 and CDR2: WNHNN, SYGVQD (reference sequence). V trimming: 0 bases; J trimming: 7 bases; junction bases outside the gene matches: 0. CDR3 coding DNA: TGCGCCAGCAGTGAGTCGGGACAGGGTGAAAAACTGTTTTTT. Protein product: CASSESGQGEKLFF.

J is TRBJ1-2 and V is TRBV28; D might be TRBD1 (5 bases). Trimming shortened V by 4 bases and J by 1 base, and 13 bases separated the two germline ends. Germline V lookup: CDR1 MDHEN, CDR2 SYDVKM. This CDR3 spans 15 amino acids. CDR3: CASSSPSGGNYGYTF. CDR3 DNA sequence: TGTGCCAGCAGTTCCCCTTCCGGGGGTAACTATGGCTACACCTTC.

The CDR3 bases are TGCGCCAGCAGCTTGGAGGAGGGCCTGAACACTGAAGCTTTCTTT. It translates to CASSLEEGLNTEAFF. The chain couples TRBV5-1 to TRBJ1-1; no reliable D call. V lost 0 bases and J 0 bases, leaving 9 bases between the germline ends. Germline CDR1 and CDR2: SGHRS and YFSETQ. The length of the CDR3 is 15 residues.

The chain has TRBV5-1 and TRBJ2-2; unclear D gene. The CDR3 contains 15 residues. Germline loops: CDR1 SGHRS, CDR2 YFSETQ. Deletions cut 0 bases from V and 3 bases from J, with 9 bases between. Here the CDR3 reads CASSLGSADTGELFF. In DNA form, the CDR3 reads TGCGCCAGCAGCTTGGGGTCTGCGGACACCGGGGAGCTGTTTTTT.

CDR3 residues: CASRWGEGLSGELFF. The CDR3 bases are TGTGCCAGCAGGTGGGGCGAGGGTTTATCCGGGGAGCTGTTTTTT. This chain uses TRBV9 with TRBJ2-2; D tentatively reads TRBD1 or TRBD2 (5 bases each). Per germline, CDR1 SGDLS and CDR2 YYNGEE. The V gene lost 5 bases and the J gene lost 6 bases, with 17 bases spanning the gap. There are 15 residues in the CDR3.

The chain uses TRBV28 and TRBJ2-7; 7 bases fit TRBD1. This CDR3 is built from 15 residues. Germline CDR1 reads MDHEN; CDR2 reads SYDVKM. V was pared by 5 bases and J by 2 bases, with 9 bases of the junction left unmatched. DNA of the CDR3: TGTGCCAGCAGTACCCTTGAAGGGGGCACCTACGAGCAGTACTTC. Protein sequence: CASSTLEGGTYEQYF.

This clone has more than one count but fewer than ten. This chain links TRBV2 with TRBJ2-5; D is possibly TRBD1 (7 bases). CDR1 and CDR2 (germline): SNHLY, FYNNEI. CDR3 length: 15 amino acids. Between the trimmed V and J ends, which lost 6 bases and 5 bases, there was a span of 19 bases. The CDR3 sequence is CASRRTEGAGETQYF. The CDR3 DNA reads TGTGCCAGCAGGAGAACGGAGGGGGCCGGGGAGACCCAGTACTTC. The whole variable domain, remainder taken from reference TRBV2 and TRBJ2-5, is EPEVTQTPSHQVTQMGQEVILRCVPISNHLYFYWYRQILGQKVEFLVSFYNNEISEKSEIFDDQFSVERPDGSNFTLKIRSTKLEDSAMYFCASRRTEGAGETQYFGPGTRLLVL.